This TCR beta chain was sequenced in a study of post-analysis software for immune sequencing data. Background on the study: In terms of disease course, relapsing-remitting, secondary progressive and progressive-relapsing multiple sclerosis were included.

Study-level results: TRBV5-6, TRBV5-1 and TRBV20-1 were among 4 or 5 TRBV segments more frequent in patients than controls.

As to this clonotype: Its antigen remains unknown.

Unique molecular identifiers tagged the TCR beta cDNA libraries. TCRdb re-called the PCR reads through MiXCR, storing one row per CDR3 protein. The sample has about 540,000 distinct CDR3 sequences; around 36% are singletons. With 0 bases clipped from V and 2 bases from J, the junction kept 10 bases outside the gene matches. The CDR3 consists of 17 residues. Germline V CDR1 and CDR2: MNHNS, SASEGT. This rearrangement joins TRBV6-1 to TRBJ2-7; the match to TRBD1 covers 7 bases. The clonotype was recovered from a girl under 18 with multiple sclerosis. The specimen was blood. The CDR3 loop is CASSEALPQGQPYEQYF. Written as DNA, the CDR3 is TGTGCCAGCAGTGAAGCGCTCCCCCAGGGACAGCCCTACGAGCAGTACTTC.